This T cell receptor beta chain was identified during a study of technical replicates of blood from several donors. Germline trimming cut 7 bases from V and 5 bases from J; bases unmatched to any gene: 13. This CDR3 has 16 amino acids. Germline V gene sequence: CDR1 MNHEY, CDR2 SMNVEV (reference sequence). TCRdb's table, derived via immunoSEQ multiplex PCR, lists solely in-frame clones and lacks some. This sample yields approximately 87,000 clones, of which around 90% are seen a single time; over 0.35% belongs to the top ten. Sequences were obtained from T cells isolated from PBMCs. The rearrangement uses TRBV27 and TRBJ2-1; 8 nucleotides line up with TRBD2. The clonotype originates from a human donor in good health. Some clones in this sample may be carry-over from other donors' samples. CDR3: CASTSTLAGMHNEQFF. CDR3 sequence (DNA): TGTGCCAGCACCTCGACCTTAGCGGGGATGCACAATGAGCAGTTCTTC.